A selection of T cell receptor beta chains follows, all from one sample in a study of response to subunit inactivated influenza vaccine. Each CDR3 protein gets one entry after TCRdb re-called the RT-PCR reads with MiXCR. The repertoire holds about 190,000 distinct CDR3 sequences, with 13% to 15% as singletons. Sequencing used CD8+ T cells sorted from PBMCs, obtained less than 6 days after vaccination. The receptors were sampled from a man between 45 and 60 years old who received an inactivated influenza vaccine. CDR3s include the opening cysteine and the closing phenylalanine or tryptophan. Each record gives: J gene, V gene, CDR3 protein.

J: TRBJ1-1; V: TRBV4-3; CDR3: CASSQAGTKAFF
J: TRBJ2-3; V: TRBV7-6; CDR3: CASSLILDTQYF
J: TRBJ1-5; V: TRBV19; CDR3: CASSIYRPNQPQHF
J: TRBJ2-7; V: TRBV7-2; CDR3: CASSLAYQGYEQYF
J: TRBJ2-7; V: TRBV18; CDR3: CASSPPGASYEQYF
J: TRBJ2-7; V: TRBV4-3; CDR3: CASSQEGGYYEQYF
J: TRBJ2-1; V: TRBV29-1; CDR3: CSVDWTSGSNEQFF
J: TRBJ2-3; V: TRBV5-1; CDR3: CASSSGGLTGRTDTQYF
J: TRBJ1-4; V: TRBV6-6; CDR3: CASTSGTNEKLFF
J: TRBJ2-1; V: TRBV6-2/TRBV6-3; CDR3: CASSYSRSGKLALNEQFF
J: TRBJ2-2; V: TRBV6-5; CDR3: CASSYEKKQGYTGELFF
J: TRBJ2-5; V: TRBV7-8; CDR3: CASSLASGTGLAGLWTQYF
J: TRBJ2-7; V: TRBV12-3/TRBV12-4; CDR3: CASRMEGATGEQYF
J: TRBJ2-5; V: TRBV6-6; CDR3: CASKGTGQETQYF
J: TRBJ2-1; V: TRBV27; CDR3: CACDEVAGARYNEQFF
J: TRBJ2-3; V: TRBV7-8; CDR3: CASSKSGGGYTDTQYF